Presented here are 20 T cell receptor beta chains from one specimen sequenced in a study of human T cells and chemical hapten exposure. The time point is: patch test 1, 2 weeks after DPC sensitization. Specified treatment: therapeutic diphenylcyclopropenone sensitization with weekly scalp DPC. Via MiXCR, TCRdb re-called the RACE reads, giving one row per CDR3 protein. The data hold roughly 70,000 distinct CDR3 sequences, with more than 30% observed a single time. The source was whole blood, collected in connection with sensitization to the hapten diphenylcyclopropenone (DPC). Source of these receptors: a man aged 35 to 55 with alopecia areata. Some clones in this sample may be carry-over from other donors' samples.

The chain carries TRBV6-5 and TRBJ1-3, with a weak D call TRBD1 (5 bases). CDR3 length equals 15 residues. Trimming left V 8 bases short and J 2 bases short, with 16 bases between. Germline values: CDR1 MNHEY, CDR2 SVGAGI. The CDR3 DNA follows: TGTGCCAGCTCCCTGGGACGGTTAACTGGAAACACCATATATTTT. Translated, it gives CASSLGRLTGNTIYF.

The chain couples TRBV7-2 to TRBJ2-3; D may match TRBD1 or TRBD2 (5 bases each). The CDR3 sequence is 15 residues long. The V gene lost 1 base and the J gene lost 2 bases, with 10 bases spanning the gap. Germline assignment: CDR1 SGHTA and CDR2 FQGNSA. CDR3 loop: CASSLGGTFTDTQYF. The CDR3 nucleotides are TGTGCCAGCAGCTTAGGTGGGACCTTCACAGATACGCAGTATTTT.

This clonotype was seen a handful of times. J is TRBJ1-6 and V is TRBV30; a possible D gene is TRBD1 (6 bases). Per germline, CDR1 GTSNPN and CDR2 SVGIG (reference sequence). Trimming removed 0 bases at V and 4 bases at J, with 10 bases between. The CDR3 runs 15 residues. This chain's CDR3 is CAWSVGRGYNSPLHF. The CDR3 bases are TGTGCCTGGAGTGTGGGCAGGGGTTATAATTCACCCCTCCACTTT.

J is TRBJ2-7 and V is TRBV6-6, with TRBD1 matching 10 bases. Trimming at V came to 6 bases and at J to 5 bases, leaving 7 bases not matched to a gene. Germline V gene lookup returns CDR1 MNHNY and CDR2 SVGAGI (reference sequence). This CDR3 region has 14 residues. The CDR3 protein is CASSWTGGTDEQYF. In nucleotides, the CDR3 is TGTGCCAGCAGCTGGACAGGGGGAACGGACGAGCAGTACTTC.

In this sample, this clonotype turned up a few times. The chain couples TRBV25-1 to TRBJ2-7; the match to TRBD1 covers 9 bases. Trimming took 4 bases from V and 6 from J; bases not matched to a gene: 7. The CDR3 runs to 14 residues. Germline values: CDR1 MGHDK, CDR2 SYGVNS. The CDR3 nucleotides are TGTGCCAGCAGTGGCTACGGGACAGGGCGCGAGCAGTACTTC. Protein: CASSGYGTGREQYF.

The chain carries TRBV20-1 and TRBJ2-7; D might be TRBD1 (6 bases). V was pared by 5 bases and J by 6 bases, with 14 bases between. The CDR3 runs 12 residues. CDR1 is DFQATT, CDR2 SNEGSKA, per germline (reference sequence). The DNA of the CDR3 is TGCAGTGCTCCCGGGACATCTTCCGAGCAGTACTTC. Translation gives CSAPGTSSEQYF.

This clonotype was detected only a few times. The rearrangement uses TRBV4-3 and TRBJ2-7, with 11 bases aligning to TRBD2. The V gene end was trimmed by 0 bases and the J gene end by 1 base; junction bases not matched to a gene: 5. This CDR3 contains 17 residues. The V gene's germline CDR1 is LGHNA and CDR2 YSLEER. This CDR3 is CASSQDLASGRSYEQYF. The CDR3 DNA sequence: TGCGCCAGCAGCCAAGATTTGGCTAGCGGGAGGTCCTACGAGCAGTACTTC.

This clonotype has only a few counts. The chain joins TRBV11-1 to TRBJ2-7, with 8 bases that match TRBD1. V dropped 5 bases and J dropped 2; count of bases not matched to a gene: 8. CDR1 and CDR2 from the germline V gene are SGHAT and FQDESV (reference sequence). CDR3 length equals 15 residues. CDR3 amino acids: CASSPGDRPTYEQYF. The CDR3 nucleotides are TGTGCCAGCAGCCCAGGGGACAGGCCCACCTACGAGCAGTACTTC.

This clonotype has a handful of counts. The rearrangement links TRBV9 to TRBJ2-1; 7 nucleotides line up with TRBD2. The CDR3 extends over 16 amino acids. Trimming took 4 bases from V and 12 from J; bases not matched to a gene: 19. Germline V gene sequence: CDR1 SGDLS, CDR2 YYNGEE. The CDR3 here is CASSTGLVNPKIGQFF. Written as DNA, the CDR3 is TGTGCCAGCAGCACTGGACTAGTAAATCCTAAAATCGGGCAGTTCTTC.

V usage is TRBV12-3 or TRBV12-4 and J usage is TRBJ2-3; D is ambiguous. Trimming took 8 bases from V and 1 from J, leaving 10 bases between them. This CDR3 region has 13 residues. CDR3 DNA sequence: TGTGCCAGCCGCCAGACCGGCACAGATACGCAGTATTTT. Residues: CASRQTGTDTQYF.

This clonotype occurred a few times. The rearrangement joins TRBV28 to TRBJ2-7; D is uncertain. V was clipped by 3 bases and J by 1 base, with 7 bases between them. The germline gives CDR1 MDHEN, CDR2 SYDVKM. The CDR3 is made up of 13 amino acids. The CDR3 DNA follows: TGTGCCAGCAGTTTTACGGTATCCTACGAGCAGTACTTC. Its protein product is CASSFTVSYEQYF.

The table lists this clonotype with many counts. V usage is TRBV29-1 and J usage is TRBJ2-5; 11 bases fit TRBD2. J lost 9 bases, V lost 3 bases, and 9 bases had no gene match. CDR3 length: 14 residues. Germline-derived CDR1 and CDR2 are SQVTM and ANQGSEA. Here the CDR3 reads CSVEGLAEQLAQYF. For the CDR3, the DNA is TGCAGCGTTGAGGGACTAGCGGAGCAATTGGCCCAGTACTTC.

A few counts support this clonotype. The rearrangement links TRBV7-8 to TRBJ1-5; TRBD1 might be the D (6 bases). The CDR3 is 18 residues long. CDR1 and CDR2 (germline): SGHVS, FQNEAQ. Trimming cost V 0 bases and J 0 bases, with 15 bases left between them. The chain's CDR3 is CASSLAVSRTDSNQPQHF. DNA for the CDR3: TGTGCCAGCAGCTTAGCGGTCAGTAGGACAGATAGCAATCAGCCCCAGCATTTT.

The rearrangement joins TRBV20-1 to TRBJ1-1, with D hard to call. Trimming pared 2 bases from V and 5 bases from J, leaving 12 bases between. Germline V CDR1 and CDR2: DFQATT, SNEGSKA (reference sequence). The CDR3 spans 13 residues. Here the CDR3 DNA reads TGCAGTGCTAGACCCCTGTCGTGGACTGAAGCTTTCTTT. Its protein product is CSARPLSWTEAFF.

In its sample, this clonotype was seen a few times. In DNA form, the CDR3 reads TGTGCCAGCAGTCGCCCCGATGAGCAGTTCTTC. Amino acids: CASSRPDEQFF. The chain recombines TRBV28 with TRBJ2-1; D remains unclear. This CDR3 has 11 residues. The V and J ends lost 5 bases and 8 bases respectively, with 7 bases between them. The germline gives CDR1 MDHEN, CDR2 SYDVKM.

V gene TRBV5-1 combines with J gene TRBJ2-3; the match to TRBD2 covers 7 bases. The CDR3 is 13 amino acids. J gave up 6 bases and V 2 bases, and 3 bases lay outside the gene matches. Germline loops: CDR1 SGHRS, CDR2 YFSETQ. The CDR3 DNA is TGCGCCAGCAGCTTTAAGGGAGGGGATACGCAGTATTTT. Its translation is CASSFKGGDTQYF.

This clonotype was counted only a few times. V gene TRBV5-5 combines with J gene TRBJ2-7, with TRBD1 as a possible D gene (6 bases). The ends were cut back, 3 bases at V and 0 bases at J, with 10 bases in the middle. Germline V CDR1 and CDR2: SGHKS, YYEKEE (reference sequence). The CDR3 length is 14 residues. The CDR3 reads CASSWRGGSYEQYF. In DNA, the CDR3 is TGTGCCAGCAGCTGGAGAGGGGGCTCCTACGAGCAGTACTTC.

This clonotype has only a few counts. V gene TRBV12-3 or TRBV12-4 combines with J gene TRBJ2-7; D is perhaps TRBD1 or TRBD2 (5 bases each). V was trimmed by 6 bases and J by 6 bases, leaving 18 bases between them. This CDR3 comprises 14 residues. CDR3 in amino acids: CASRPGPTAGEQYF. CDR3 coding DNA: TGTGCCAGCAGACCGGGACCCACGGCGGGCGAGCAGTACTTC.

This chain joins TRBV12-3 or TRBV12-4 and TRBJ2-1; 7 bases agree with TRBD2. The CDR3 covers 12 residues. V was clipped by 5 bases and J by 8 bases; unmatched bases: 3. The CDR3 sequence: CASSRGLYEQFF. CDR3 in DNA: TGTGCCAGCAGTCGGGGACTATATGAGCAGTTCTTC.

The chain combines TRBV12-3 or TRBV12-4 with TRBJ2-7; TRBD1 is a possible D gene (5 bases). This CDR3 contains 12 residues. Trimming removed 5 bases at V and 5 bases at J, with 10 bases between. For the CDR3, the DNA is TGTGCCAGCAGTCCACAGGAACACGAGCAGTACTTC. It is translated as CASSPQEHEQYF.